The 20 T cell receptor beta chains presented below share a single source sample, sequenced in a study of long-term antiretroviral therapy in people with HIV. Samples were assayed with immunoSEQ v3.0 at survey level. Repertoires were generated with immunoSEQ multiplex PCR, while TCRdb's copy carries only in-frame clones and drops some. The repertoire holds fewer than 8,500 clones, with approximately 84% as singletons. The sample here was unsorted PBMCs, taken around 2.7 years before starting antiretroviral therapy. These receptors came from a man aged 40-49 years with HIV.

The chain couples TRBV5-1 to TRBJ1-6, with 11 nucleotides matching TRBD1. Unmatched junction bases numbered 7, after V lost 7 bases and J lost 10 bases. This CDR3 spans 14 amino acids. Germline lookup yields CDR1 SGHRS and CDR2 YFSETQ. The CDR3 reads CASWGGQGASPLHF. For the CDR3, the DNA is TGCGCCAGCTGGGGAGGACAGGGGGCGTCACCCCTCCACTTT.

CDR3 nucleotide sequence: TGTGCCAGCAGTGTGGTGGGACAGGGGGCGGCCGGGGAGCTGTTTTTT. Translation: CASSVVGQGAAGELFF. The V gene is TRBV2, the J gene TRBJ2-2, with 12 positions matching TRBD1. From germline, CDR1 is SNHLY and CDR2 FYNNEI. V gave up 4 bases and J gave up 6 bases; unmatched junction bases: 6. There are 16 residues in the CDR3.

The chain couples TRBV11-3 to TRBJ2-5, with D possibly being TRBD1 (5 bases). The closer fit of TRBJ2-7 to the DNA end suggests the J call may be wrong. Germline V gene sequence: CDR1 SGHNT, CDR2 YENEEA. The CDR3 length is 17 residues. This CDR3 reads CASSLIFIAGNLYEQYF. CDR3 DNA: TGTGCCAGCAGCTTAATTTTCATCGCAGGGAATCTCTACGAGCAGTACTTC.

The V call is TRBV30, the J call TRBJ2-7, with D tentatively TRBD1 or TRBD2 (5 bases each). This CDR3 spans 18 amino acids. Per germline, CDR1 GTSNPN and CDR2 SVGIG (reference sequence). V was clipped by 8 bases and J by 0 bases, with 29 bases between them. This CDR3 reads CAGGRRQGIPLSSYEQYF. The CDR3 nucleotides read TGTGCCGGAGGTAGACGGCAGGGTATACCCCTCAGCTCCTACGAGCAGTACTTC.

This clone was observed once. The CDR3 DNA sequence: TGTGCCAGCAGCTTAGAGACAGATACGCAGTATTTT. Encoded protein: CASSLETDTQYF. V gene TRBV7-9 combines with J gene TRBJ2-3; D gene uncertain. V shed 1 base and J shed 3 bases, with 2 bases lying between them. Germline CDR1 and CDR2: SEHNR and FQNEAQ (reference sequence). The CDR3 sequence is 12 residues long.

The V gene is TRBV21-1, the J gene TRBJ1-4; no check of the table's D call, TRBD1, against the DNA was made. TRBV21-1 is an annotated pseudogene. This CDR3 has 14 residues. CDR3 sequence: CASSKETGNEKLFF. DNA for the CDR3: TGTGCCAGCAGCAAAGAAACAGGGAATGAAAAACTGTTTTTT.

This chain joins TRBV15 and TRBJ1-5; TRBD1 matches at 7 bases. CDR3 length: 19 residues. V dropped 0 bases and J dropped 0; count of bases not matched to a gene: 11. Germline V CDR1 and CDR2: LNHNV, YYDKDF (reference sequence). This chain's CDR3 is CATSRDSPDRRYSNQPQHF. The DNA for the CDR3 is TGTGCCACCAGCAGAGATAGCCCGGACAGGCGATATAGCAATCAGCCCCAGCATTTT.

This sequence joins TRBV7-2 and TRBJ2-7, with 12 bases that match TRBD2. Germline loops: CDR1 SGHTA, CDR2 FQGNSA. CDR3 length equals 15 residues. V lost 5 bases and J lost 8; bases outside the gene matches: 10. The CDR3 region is CASSQKRLAGAQQYF. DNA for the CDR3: TGTGCCAGCAGCCAAAAGCGACTAGCGGGGGCGCAGCAGTACTTC. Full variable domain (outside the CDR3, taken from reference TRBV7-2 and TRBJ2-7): GAGVSQSPSNKVTEKGKDVELRCDPISGHTALYWYRQSLGQGLEFLIYFQGNSAPDKSGLPSDRFSAERTGGSVSTLTIQRTQQEDSAVYLCASSQKRLAGAQQYFGPGTRLTVT.

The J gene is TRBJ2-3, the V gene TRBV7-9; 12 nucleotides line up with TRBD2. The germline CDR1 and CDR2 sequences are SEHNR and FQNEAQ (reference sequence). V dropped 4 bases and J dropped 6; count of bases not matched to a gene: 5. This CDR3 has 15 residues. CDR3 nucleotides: TGTGCCAGCAGCTCTAGCGGGGGGGCCGGGGATACGCAGTATTTT. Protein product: CASSSSGGAGDTQYF. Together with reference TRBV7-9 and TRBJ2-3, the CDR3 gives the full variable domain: DTGVSQNPRHKITKRGQNVTFRCDPISEHNRLYWYRQTLGQGPEFLTYFQNEAQLEKSRLLSDRFSAERPKGSFSTLEIQRTEQGDSAMYLCASSSSGGAGDTQYFGPGTRLTVL.

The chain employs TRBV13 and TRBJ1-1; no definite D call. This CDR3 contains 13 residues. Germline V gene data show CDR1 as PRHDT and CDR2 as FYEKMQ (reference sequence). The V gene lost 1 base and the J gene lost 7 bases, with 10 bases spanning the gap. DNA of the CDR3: TGTGCCAGCAGCTTAGAGGGTTCTGGTGAAGCTTTCTTT. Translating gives CASSLEGSGEAFF.

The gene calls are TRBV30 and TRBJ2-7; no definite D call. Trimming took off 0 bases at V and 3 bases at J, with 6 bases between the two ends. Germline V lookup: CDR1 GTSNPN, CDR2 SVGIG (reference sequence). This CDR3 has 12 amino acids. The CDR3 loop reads CAWSVFSYEQYF. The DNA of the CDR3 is TGTGCCTGGAGTGTATTCAGCTACGAGCAGTACTTC. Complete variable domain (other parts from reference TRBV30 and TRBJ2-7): SQTIHQWPATLVQPVGSPLSLECTVEGTSNPNLYWYRQAAGRGLQLLFYSVGIGQISSEVPQNLSASRPQDRQFILSSKKLLLSDSGFYLCAWSVFSYEQYFGPGTRLTVT.

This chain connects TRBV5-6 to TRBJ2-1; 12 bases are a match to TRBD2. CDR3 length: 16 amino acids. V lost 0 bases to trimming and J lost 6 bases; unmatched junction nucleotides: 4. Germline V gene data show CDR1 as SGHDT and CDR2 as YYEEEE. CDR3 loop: CASSLGTSGAINEQFF. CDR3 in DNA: TGTGCCAGCAGCTTGGGGACTAGCGGGGCGATCAATGAGCAGTTCTTC.

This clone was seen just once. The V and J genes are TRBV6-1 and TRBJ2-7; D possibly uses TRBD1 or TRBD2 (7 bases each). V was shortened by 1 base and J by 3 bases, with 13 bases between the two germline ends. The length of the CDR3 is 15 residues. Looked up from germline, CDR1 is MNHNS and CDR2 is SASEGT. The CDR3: CASSEEAGGGYEQYF. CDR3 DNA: TGTGCCAGCAGTGAAGAAGCAGGGGGGGGCTACGAGCAGTACTTC.

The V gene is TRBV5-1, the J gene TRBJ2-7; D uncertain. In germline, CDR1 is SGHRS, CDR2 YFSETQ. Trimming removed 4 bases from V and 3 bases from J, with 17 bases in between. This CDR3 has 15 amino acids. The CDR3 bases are TGCGCCAGCAGCCCGGAATCAGGAAGTAACTACGAGCAGTACTTC. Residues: CASSPESGSNYEQYF.

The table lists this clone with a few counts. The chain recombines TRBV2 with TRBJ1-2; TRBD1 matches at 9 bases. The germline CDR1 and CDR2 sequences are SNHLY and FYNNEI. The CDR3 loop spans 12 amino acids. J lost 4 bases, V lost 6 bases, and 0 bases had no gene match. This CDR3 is CASRDRGYGYTF. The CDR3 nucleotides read TGTGCCAGCAGGGACAGGGGCTATGGCTACACCTTC.

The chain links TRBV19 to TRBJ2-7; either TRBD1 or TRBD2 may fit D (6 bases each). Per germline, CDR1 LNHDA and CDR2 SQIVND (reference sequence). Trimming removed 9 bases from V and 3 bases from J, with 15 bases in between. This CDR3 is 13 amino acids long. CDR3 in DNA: TGTGCCAGCGGGGGCTCCCCCTTCTACGAGCAGTACTTC. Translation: CASGGSPFYEQYF.

The CDR3 DNA reads as TGTGCCAGCAGTTTAGCGGGGCAAGGGTACGGTAACGAGCAGTACTTC. Protein sequence: CASSLAGQGYGNEQYF. V usage is TRBV28 and J usage is TRBJ2-7; tentative D call: TRBD2 (6 bases). Deletions cut 2 bases from V and 5 bases from J, with 19 bases between. The germline V gene encodes CDR1 MDHEN and CDR2 SYDVKM. The CDR3 spans 16 residues.

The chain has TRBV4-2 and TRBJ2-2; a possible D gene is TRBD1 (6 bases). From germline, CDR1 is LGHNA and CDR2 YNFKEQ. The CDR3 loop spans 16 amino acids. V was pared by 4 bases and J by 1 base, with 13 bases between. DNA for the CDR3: TGTGCCAGCAGCCGACAGGTACAAGAGAACACCGGGGAGCTGTTTTTT. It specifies CASSRQVQENTGELFF.

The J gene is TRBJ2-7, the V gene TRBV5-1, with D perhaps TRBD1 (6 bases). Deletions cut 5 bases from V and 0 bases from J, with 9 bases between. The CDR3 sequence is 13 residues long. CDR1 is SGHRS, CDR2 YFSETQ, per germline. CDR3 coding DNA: TGCGCCAGCAGTCCAGGGGACTCCTACGAGCAGTACTTC. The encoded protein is CASSPGDSYEQYF.

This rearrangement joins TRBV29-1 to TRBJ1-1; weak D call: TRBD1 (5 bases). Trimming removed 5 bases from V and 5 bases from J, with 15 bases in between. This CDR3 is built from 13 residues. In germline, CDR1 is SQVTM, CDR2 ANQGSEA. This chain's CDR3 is CSVTEVGETEAFF. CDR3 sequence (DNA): TGCAGCGTTACTGAAGTAGGGGAGACTGAAGCTTTCTTT. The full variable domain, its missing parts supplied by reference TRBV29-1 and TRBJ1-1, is SAVISQKPSRDICQRGTSLTIQCQVDSQVTMMFWYRQQPGQSLTLIATANQGSEATYESGFVIDKFPISRPNLTFSTLTVSNMSPEDSSIYLCSVTEVGETEAFFGQGTRLTVV.